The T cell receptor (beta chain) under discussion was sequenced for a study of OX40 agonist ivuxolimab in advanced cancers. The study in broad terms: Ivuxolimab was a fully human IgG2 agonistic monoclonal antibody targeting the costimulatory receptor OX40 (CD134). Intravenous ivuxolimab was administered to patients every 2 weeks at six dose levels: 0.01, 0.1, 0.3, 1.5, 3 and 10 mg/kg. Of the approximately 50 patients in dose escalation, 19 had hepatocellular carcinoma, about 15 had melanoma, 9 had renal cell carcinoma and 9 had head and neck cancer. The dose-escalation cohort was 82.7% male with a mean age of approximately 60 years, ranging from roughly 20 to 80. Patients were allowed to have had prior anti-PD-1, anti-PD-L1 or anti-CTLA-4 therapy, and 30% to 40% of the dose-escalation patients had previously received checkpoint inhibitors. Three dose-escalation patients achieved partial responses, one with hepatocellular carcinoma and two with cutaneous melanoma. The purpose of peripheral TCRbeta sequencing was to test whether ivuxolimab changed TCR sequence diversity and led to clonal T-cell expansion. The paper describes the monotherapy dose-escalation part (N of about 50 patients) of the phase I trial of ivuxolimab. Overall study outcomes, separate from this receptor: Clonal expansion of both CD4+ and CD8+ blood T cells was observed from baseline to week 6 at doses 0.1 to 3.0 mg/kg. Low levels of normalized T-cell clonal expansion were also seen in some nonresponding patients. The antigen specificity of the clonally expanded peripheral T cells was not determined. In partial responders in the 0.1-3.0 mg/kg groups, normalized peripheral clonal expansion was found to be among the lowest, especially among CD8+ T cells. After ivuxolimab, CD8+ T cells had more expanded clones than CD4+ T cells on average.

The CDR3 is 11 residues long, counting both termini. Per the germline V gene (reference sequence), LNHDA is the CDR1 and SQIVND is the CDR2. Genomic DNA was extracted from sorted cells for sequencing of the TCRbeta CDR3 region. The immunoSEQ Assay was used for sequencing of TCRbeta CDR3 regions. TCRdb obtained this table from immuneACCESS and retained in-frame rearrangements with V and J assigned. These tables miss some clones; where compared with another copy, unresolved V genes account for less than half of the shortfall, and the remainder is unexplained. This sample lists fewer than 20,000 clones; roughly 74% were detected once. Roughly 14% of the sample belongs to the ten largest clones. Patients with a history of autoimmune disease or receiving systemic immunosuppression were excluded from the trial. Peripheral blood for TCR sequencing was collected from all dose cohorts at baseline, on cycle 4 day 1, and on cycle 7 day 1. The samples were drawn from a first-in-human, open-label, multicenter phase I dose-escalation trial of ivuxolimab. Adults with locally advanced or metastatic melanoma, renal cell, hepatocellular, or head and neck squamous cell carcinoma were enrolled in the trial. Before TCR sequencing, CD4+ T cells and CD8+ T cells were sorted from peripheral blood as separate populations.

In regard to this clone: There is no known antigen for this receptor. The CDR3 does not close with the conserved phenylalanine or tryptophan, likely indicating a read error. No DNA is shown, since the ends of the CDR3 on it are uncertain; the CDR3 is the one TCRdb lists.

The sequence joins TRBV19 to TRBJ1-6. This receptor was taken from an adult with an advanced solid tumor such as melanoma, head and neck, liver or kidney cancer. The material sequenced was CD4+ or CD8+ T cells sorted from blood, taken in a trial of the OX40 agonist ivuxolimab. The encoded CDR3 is CAPLLRDPSRV.